This TCR beta chain was captured in a study of lymphopenia after photon versus proton radiotherapy. Data came from immunoSEQ multiplex PCR; TCRdb stores just in-frame clones and leaves some out. Among about 70,000 clones listed, under 95% were seen once. This CDR3 is built from 16 residues. The germline V gene has CDR1 SGHDT and CDR2 YYEEEE. V was pared by 4 bases and J by 7 bases, with 20 bases between. The input for sequencing was peripheral blood, taken from a patient treated with photon-based radiotherapy. The TCR sequence derives from a middle-aged woman with cholangiocarcinoma. The gene calls are TRBV5-6 and TRBJ2-2; the D gene is possibly TRBD1 (6 bases). The DNA of the CDR3 is TGTGCCAGCAGCCCGTCCCCGGGGACAAACCTCGGGGAGCTGTTTTTT. Encoded protein: CASSPSPGTNLGELFF. Combining the CDR3 with reference TRBV5-6 and TRBJ2-2 gives the whole variable domain DAGVTQSPTHLIKTRGQQVTLRCSPKSGHDTVSWYQQALGQGPQFIFQYYEEEERQRGNFPDRFSGHQFPNYSSELNVNALLLGDSALYLCASSPSPGTNLGELFFGEGSRLTVL.